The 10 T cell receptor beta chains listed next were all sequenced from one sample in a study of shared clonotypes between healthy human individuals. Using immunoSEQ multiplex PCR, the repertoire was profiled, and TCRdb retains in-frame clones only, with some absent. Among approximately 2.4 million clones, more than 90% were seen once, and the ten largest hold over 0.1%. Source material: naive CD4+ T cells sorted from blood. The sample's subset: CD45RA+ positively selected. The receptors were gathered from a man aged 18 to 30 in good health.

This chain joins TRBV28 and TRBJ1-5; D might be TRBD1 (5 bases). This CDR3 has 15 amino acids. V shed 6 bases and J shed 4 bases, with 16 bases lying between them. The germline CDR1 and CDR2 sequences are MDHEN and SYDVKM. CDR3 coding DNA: TGTGCCAGCAGCCCACGTGGGGCAGGGAATCAGCCCCAGCATTTT. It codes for CASSPRGAGNQPQHF.

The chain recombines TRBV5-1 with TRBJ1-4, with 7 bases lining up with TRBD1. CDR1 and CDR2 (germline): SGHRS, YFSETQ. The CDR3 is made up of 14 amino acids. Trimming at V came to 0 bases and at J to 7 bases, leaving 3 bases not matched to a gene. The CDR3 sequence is CASSLEGASEKLFF. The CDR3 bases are TGCGCCAGCAGCTTGGAGGGGGCCAGTGAAAAACTGTTTTTT.

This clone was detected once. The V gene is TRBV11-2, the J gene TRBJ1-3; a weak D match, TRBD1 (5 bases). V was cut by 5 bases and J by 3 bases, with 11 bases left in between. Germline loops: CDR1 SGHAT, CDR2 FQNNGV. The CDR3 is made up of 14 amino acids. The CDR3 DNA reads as TGTGCCAGCAGCCCCCGGGGGGATGGAAACACCATATATTTT. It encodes CASSPRGDGNTIYF. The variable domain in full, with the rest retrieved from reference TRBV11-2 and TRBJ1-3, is EAGVAQSPRYKIIEKRQSVAFWCNPISGHATLYWYQQILGQGPKLLIQFQNNGVVDDSQLPKDRFSAERLKGVDSTLKIQPAKLEDSAVYLCASSPRGDGNTIYFGEGSWLTVV.

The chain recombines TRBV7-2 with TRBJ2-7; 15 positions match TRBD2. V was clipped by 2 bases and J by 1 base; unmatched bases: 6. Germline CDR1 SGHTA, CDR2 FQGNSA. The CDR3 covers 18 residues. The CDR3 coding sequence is TGTGCCAGCAGCTTATACTGGGGGACTAGCGGGAGGTCCTACGAGCAGTACTTC. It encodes CASSLYWGTSGRSYEQYF.

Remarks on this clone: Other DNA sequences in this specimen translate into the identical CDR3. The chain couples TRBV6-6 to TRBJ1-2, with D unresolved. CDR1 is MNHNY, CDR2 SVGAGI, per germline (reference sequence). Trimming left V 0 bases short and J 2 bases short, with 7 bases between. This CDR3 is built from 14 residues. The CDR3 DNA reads TGTGCCAGCAGTTACTCTTCGGGGAACTATGGCTACACCTTC. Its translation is CASSYSSGNYGYTF.

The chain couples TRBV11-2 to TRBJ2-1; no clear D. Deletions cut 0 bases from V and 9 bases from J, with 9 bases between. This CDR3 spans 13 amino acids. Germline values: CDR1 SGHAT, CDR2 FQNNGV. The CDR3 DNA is TGTGCCAGCAGCTTAGATAGGGCCTCTGAGCAGTTCTTC. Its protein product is CASSLDRASEQFF. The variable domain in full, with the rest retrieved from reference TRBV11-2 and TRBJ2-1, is EAGVAQSPRYKIIEKRQSVAFWCNPISGHATLYWYQQILGQGPKLLIQFQNNGVVDDSQLPKDRFSAERLKGVDSTLKIQPAKLEDSAVYLCASSLDRASEQFFGPGTRLTVL.

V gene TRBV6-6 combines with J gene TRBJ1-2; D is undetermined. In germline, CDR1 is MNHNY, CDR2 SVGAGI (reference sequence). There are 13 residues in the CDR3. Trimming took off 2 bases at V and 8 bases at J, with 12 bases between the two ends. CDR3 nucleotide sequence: TGTGCCAGCAGTTACAGGGATTTAGGAGGCTACACCTTC. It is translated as CASSYRDLGGYTF.

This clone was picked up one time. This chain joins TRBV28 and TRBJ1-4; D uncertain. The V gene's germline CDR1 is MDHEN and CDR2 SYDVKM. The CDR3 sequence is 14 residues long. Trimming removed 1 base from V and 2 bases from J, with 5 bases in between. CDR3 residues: CASSLSQTNEKLFF. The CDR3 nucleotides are TGTGCCAGCAGTTTATCGCAGACTAATGAAAAACTGTTTTTT.

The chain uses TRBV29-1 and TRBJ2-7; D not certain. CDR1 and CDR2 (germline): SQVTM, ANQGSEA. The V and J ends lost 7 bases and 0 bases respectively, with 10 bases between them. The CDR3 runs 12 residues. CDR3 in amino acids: CSAKGSSYEQYF. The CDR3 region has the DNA TGCAGCGCCAAAGGTAGCTCCTACGAGCAGTACTTC.

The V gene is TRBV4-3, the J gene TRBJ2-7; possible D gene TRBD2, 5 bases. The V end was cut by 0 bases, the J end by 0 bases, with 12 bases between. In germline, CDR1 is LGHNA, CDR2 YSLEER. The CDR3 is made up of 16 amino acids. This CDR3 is CASSQEVGLNSYEQYF. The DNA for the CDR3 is TGCGCCAGCAGCCAAGAAGTCGGACTTAACTCCTACGAGCAGTACTTC.